This TCR beta chain was found in a study of T cell repertoires in aging, cancer and after chemotherapy (dated by TCRdb to about 2019). Study-level background: The donors fell into six age groups ranging from 30 or younger to 70 or older, and each group had at least three individuals. In the hematological group, the paired samples taken before and after chemotherapy came from chronic lymphocytic leukemia patients who were treated with regimens based on fludarabine or bendamustine. To look at immunoaging and at how T cells reconstitute after chemotherapy, the study profiled TCR beta repertoires in peripheral blood from both healthy donors and cancer patients. The complete dataset included 8 million to 9.5 million TCR reads. The cohort comprised 220 or so cancer patients, 94 with hematological and over 110 with solid cancers, plus 95 healthy donors as a reference group. The research as a whole found: Hematological cancer patients had lymphoid organ infiltration, which may itself impair thymic emigration or peripheral T cell expansion. An increase in median generation probability over the chemotherapy interval was observed in both cancer cohorts, suggesting that the repertoire was reconstituted through rebound thymic output. Significantly lower blood TCR diversity and higher clonality were observed in untreated patients with hematological or solid cancers than in age-matched healthy donors. According to the authors, the repertoire data do not permit conclusions about immunological memory after chemotherapy. In healthy donors, the decline in TCR diversity with age was mainly due to loss of richness, whereas in cancer patients loss of evenness also played a role.

TCR beta rearrangements were amplified from genomic DNA isolated from peripheral blood, not from sorted cells or RNA. Using a mixed TRB-A/B primer pool, multiplex touch-down PCR amplified rearranged TRB sequences covering the V, D and J segments. Illumina adapters and sample indices were attached to the amplicons in two consecutive PCR reactions using Phusion HS II polymerase. The amplicons were purified from gel with the NucleoSpin Gel and PCR Clean-up kit and then assessed with Qubit and an Agilent 2100 Bioanalyzer. Sequencing of libraries was carried out on an Illumina MiSeq in 600-cycle, single-indexed, paired-end runs. Processing in the source paper ran as follows. MiXCR versions 2.12 and 3.0.5 were used to process TRB sequences. A clone was defined as each unique CDR3 nucleotide sequence, and only productive sequences supported by at least two reads were kept. Repertoire metrics included Shannon diversity, evenness, clonality (one minus evenness), and alpha-parameterized diversity profiles from alpha 0 to 5. The IGoR algorithm was used to calculate generation probabilities of clones in the paired pre- and post-chemotherapy samples. TCRdb itself trimmed the public reads at Q25 with fastp, ran MiXCR and retained productive beta chains. When rows share a CDR3 protein, they turn into one entry using the most common DNA and genes. The V and J calls come from TCRdb's annotation, not from the publication. The sample yields 5,000 to 6,500 distinct CDR3 sequences; under 50% were counted once. The ten largest clones take up around 43% of the sample.

The CDR3 runs 17 residues from the cysteine to the phenylalanine. Solely the CDR3 DNA is kept, with 51 bases framed from the first base. V sheds 7 bases and J sheds 1 base, leaving 20 bases between their ends. This clonotype turned up a few times. Its antigen is currently not known. No base qualities exist here, and no much larger clone lies one base off it. Input material: blood. This TCR was recovered from a human donor with a blood cancer. The rearranged segments are TRBV12-3 or TRBV12-4 and TRBJ1-5, and TRBD1 may be the D gene, going by 6 matching bases. The DNA sequence follows: TGTGCCAGCACCATGGATGGGGGGGGCCTGAGCAATCAGCCCCAGCATTTT. Its protein reads: CASTMDGGGLSNQPQHF.